The entry below gives a single T cell receptor beta chain sequence along with its context. Antigen: not known. Use of 60 Vbeta and 13 Jbeta primers characterized the PCR. Clones were sequenced by immunoSEQ multiplex PCR, and TCRdb holds only the in-frame ones, with some missing. The sample has under 110,000 clones; roughly 82% are singletons. The sample originates from a study of cytomegalovirus exposure and HLA in healthy donors. Broader study findings: In vitro confirmation showed three CMV-associated chains to be CMV antigen specific. In a later analysis, HLA-associated beta chains showed higher expansion and lower generation probabilities than comparable chains.

The sequence was obtained from a man aged 45 to 65 in good health and CMV-seronegative. Sample: PBMCs.

CDR3 residues: CASSYLYADTQYF. DNA of the CDR3: TGTGCCAGCAGCTACCTCTACGCAGATACGCAGTATTTT. V and J are TRBV7-6 and TRBJ2-3; D is undetermined. The CDR3 consists of 13 residues. Per germline, CDR1 SGHVS and CDR2 FNYEAQ. V gave up 4 bases and J gave up 4 bases, with 9 bases separating them.